Presented here are 10 T cell receptor beta chains from one specimen sequenced in a study of Tregs in tolerant kidney transplant recipients. The protocol was immunoSEQ multiplex PCR, while the TCRdb copy is restricted to in-frame clones and leaves out a portion. The sample consists of 40,000 to 50,000 clones, less than 95% of them appearing once. Sequencing was carried out using Tregs from blood. These receptors were taken from a human donor in good health.

V usage is TRBV19 and J usage is TRBJ1-2; tentative D call: TRBD1 (6 bases). V lost 6 bases, J lost 4 bases, and 12 bases lay in between. The CDR3 sequence is 13 residues long. Looked up from germline, CDR1 is LNHDA and CDR2 is SQIVND (reference sequence). The CDR3 loop reads CASSFQGIYGYTF. CDR3 bases: TGTGCCAGTAGCTTTCAGGGGATCTATGGCTACACCTTC.

The chain joins TRBV18 to TRBJ2-4; D possibly corresponds to TRBD2 (7 bases). The CDR3 sequence is 17 residues long. Trimming removed 1 base at V and 3 bases at J, with 16 bases between. Looked up from germline, CDR1 is KGHSH and CDR2 is LQKENI. CDR3 sequence: CASSPLRGALGKNIQYF. CDR3 sequence (DNA): TGTGCCAGCTCACCACTTCGGGGGGCGTTGGGCAAAAACATTCAGTACTTC.

The chain couples TRBV11-2 to TRBJ1-4; tentatively, D is TRBD1 (6 bases). CDR1 is SGHAT and CDR2 is FQNNGV in the germline V gene. This CDR3 is 14 amino acids long. V lost 4 bases, J lost 11 bases, and 17 bases lay in between. CDR3 DNA sequence: TGTGCCAGCAGCTCCCAGGGGTCCGGGGTCAAACTGTTTTTT. Translating it yields CASSSQGSGVKLFF.

This sequence joins TRBV10-3 and TRBJ2-1; 7 bases map to TRBD2. This CDR3 comprises 14 residues. The V gene's germline CDR1 is ENHRY and CDR2 SYGVKD. The ends lost 8 bases at V and 3 bases at J; junction bases unmatched: 7. The CDR3 nucleotides are TGTGCCATCGGGGGAGCTAGCGGCTACAATGAGCAGTTCTTC. Protein sequence: CAIGGASGYNEQFF.

The J gene is TRBJ2-5, the V gene TRBV2, with TRBD1 matching 8 bases. The CDR3 has 14 residues. V lost 2 bases, J lost 4 bases, and 3 bases stayed unmatched. The germline V gene has CDR1 SNHLY and CDR2 FYNNEI. CDR3 loop: CASSEQGAGETQYF. The CDR3 nucleotides read TGTGCCAGCAGTGAACAGGGGGCGGGAGAGACCCAGTACTTC.

This chain connects TRBV18 to TRBJ1-5; D unresolved. V lost 5 bases and J lost 11, with 13 bases in between. Germline CDR1 is KGHSH and CDR2 is LQKENI. The CDR3 is 12 residues long. CDR3 bases: TGTGCCAGCTCAAACCGATCAGGTTCCCAGCATTTT. It specifies CASSNRSGSQHF.

This chain connects TRBV11-2 to TRBJ1-1; 8 nucleotides match TRBD1. There are 14 residues in the CDR3. Per the germline V gene, CDR1 is SGHAT and CDR2 is FQNNGV. The trim removed 5 bases at V and 11 bases at J, leaving 13 bases unmatched. The CDR3 DNA follows: TGTGCCAGCAGCCGGAGGGGACAGGTTGTTACGGCTTTCTTT. Translating gives CASSRRGQVVTAFF.

The chain joins TRBV6-5 to TRBJ2-7; D possibly corresponds to TRBD1 (6 bases). Germline V gene lookup returns CDR1 MNHEY and CDR2 SVGAGI. The CDR3 is made up of 14 amino acids. The germline V and J ends were trimmed by 2 bases and 0 bases, with 8 bases remaining between them. The CDR3 DNA sequence: TGTGCCAGCAGTTACGCCAGGGGCTCCTACGAGCAGTACTTC. Protein product: CASSYARGSYEQYF.

The genes are TRBV18 and TRBJ1-5, with D perhaps matching TRBD1 (6 bases). The length of the CDR3 is 15 residues. Germline lookup yields CDR1 KGHSH and CDR2 LQKENI. V shed 3 bases and J shed 5 bases, with 14 bases lying between them. The CDR3 is CASSPSQGRDQPQHF. The CDR3 DNA is TGTGCCAGCTCACCCTCGCAGGGGAGGGATCAGCCCCAGCATTTT.

With regard to this clone: This sample includes further DNA sequences coding for the same CDR3. The chain uses TRBV29-1 and TRBJ2-7, with TRBD1 matching 7 bases. The trim removed 3 bases at V and 0 bases at J, leaving 11 bases unmatched. This CDR3 region has 16 residues. Germline-derived CDR1 and CDR2 are SQVTM and ANQGSEA. The CDR3 region has the DNA TGCAGCGTTGATGAAAGGGGGACAGCGATCTCCTACGAGCAGTACTTC. This translates into CSVDERGTAISYEQYF.